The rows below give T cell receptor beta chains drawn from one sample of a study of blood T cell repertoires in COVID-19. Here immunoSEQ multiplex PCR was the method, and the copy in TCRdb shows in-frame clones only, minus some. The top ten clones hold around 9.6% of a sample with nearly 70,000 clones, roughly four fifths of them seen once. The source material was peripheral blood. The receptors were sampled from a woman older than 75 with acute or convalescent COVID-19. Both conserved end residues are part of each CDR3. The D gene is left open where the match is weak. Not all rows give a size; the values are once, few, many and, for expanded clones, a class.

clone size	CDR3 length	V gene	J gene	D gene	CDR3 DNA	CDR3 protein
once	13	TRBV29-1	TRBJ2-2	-	TGCAGCGTTTCCGTTCGGGGCACCGGGGAGCTGTTTTTT	CSVSVRGTGELFF
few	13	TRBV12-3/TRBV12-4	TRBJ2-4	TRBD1	TGTGCCAGCACTCAGGGGGTCGGGAACATTCAGTACTTC	CASTQGVGNIQYF
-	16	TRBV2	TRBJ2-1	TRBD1	TGTGCCAGCAGCGTAAACCGAGGGGGCGGCCACAATGAGCAGTTCTTC	CASSVNRGGGHNEQFF
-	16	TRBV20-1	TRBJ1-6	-	TGCAGTGCTAGTAACCAGGGGTCGGGCTATAATTCACCCCTCCACTTT	CSASNQGSGYNSPLHF
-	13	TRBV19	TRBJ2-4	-	TGTGCCAGTTGTTGGGGCTCGGGAAACATTCAGTACTTC	CASCWGSGNIQYF
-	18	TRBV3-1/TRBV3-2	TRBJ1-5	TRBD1	TGTGCCAGCAGCCCCGGACAGGGATCCCGGAAATTCAATCAGCCCCAGCATTTT	CASSPGQGSRKFNQPQHF
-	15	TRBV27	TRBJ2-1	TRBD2	TGTGCCAGCAGTTCTTTAGCGGGGGGGCAGGGTGAGCAGTTCTTC	CASSSLAGGQGEQFF
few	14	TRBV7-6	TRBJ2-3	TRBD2	TGTGCCAGCGGGCTAGCGGGGGAATCAGATACGCAGTATTTT	CASGLAGESDTQYF
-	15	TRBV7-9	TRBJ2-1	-	TGTGCCAGCAGCTCGGGACACCTCTCCTACAATGAGCAGTTCTTC	CASSSGHLSYNEQFF
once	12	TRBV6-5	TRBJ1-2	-	TGTGCCAGCAGTTCGACAGCCTATGGCTACACCTTC	CASSSTAYGYTF
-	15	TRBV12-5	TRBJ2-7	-	TGTGCTAGTGGTTTGGTACATGGAGGCACCTACGAGCAGTACTTC	CASGLVHGGTYEQYF
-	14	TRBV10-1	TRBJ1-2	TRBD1	TGCGCCAGCAGTGAGTCCGGGACAGACTATGGCTACACCTTC	CASSESGTDYGYTF
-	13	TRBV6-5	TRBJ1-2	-	TGTGCCAGCAGTCTTGACAGAAACTATGGCTACACCTTC	CASSLDRNYGYTF
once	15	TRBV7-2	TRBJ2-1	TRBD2	TGTGCCAGCAGCCCCCTAGCGGGGGGGAACAATGAGCAGTTCTTC	CASSPLAGGNNEQFF
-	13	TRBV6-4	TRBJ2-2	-	TGTGCCAGCAGTGAGGGCCCTTACGGGGAGCTGTTTTTT	CASSEGPYGELFF
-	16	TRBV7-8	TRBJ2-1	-	TGTGCCAGCAGCCCCGGGGGGCACAGCTCCTACAATGAGCAGTTCTTC	CASSPGGHSSYNEQFF
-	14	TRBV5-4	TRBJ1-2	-	TGTGCCAGCAGCTTTACCCCCAGGGTGGGGGGCTACACCTTC	CASSFTPRVGGYTF